The rows below give T cell receptor beta chains drawn from one sample of a study of CD8+CD57+ T cells in acquired aplastic anemia. MiXCR, applied by TCRdb to the reads, yields one record per CDR3 protein. Here the sample spans around 200,000 distinct CDR3 sequences, under 65% being singletons. The sequenced sample was sorted CD4+, CD8+, or CD8+CD57+ T cells (not recorded which) from PBMCs. These receptors were obtained from a human donor in good health. CDR3s include the opening cysteine and the closing phenylalanine or tryptophan.

V	J	CDR3
TRBV5-6	TRBJ2-7	CASSRDRGLYEQYF
TRBV29-1	TRBJ2-3	CSVEGTSGLITDTQYF
TRBV20-1	TRBJ2-1	CSGRGGANYEQFF
TRBV9	TRBJ1-6	CASSGQGSYNSPLHF
TRBV7-6	TRBJ2-1	CASGTGYNEQFF
TRBV5-1	TRBJ2-5	CASSLEVGRETQYF
TRBV5-1	TRBJ1-5	CASSLGQWVF
TRBV10-3	TRBJ1-3	CAINSKEELSSGNTIYF
TRBV5-1	TRBJ2-1	CASSHSNEQFF
TRBV27	TRBJ2-7	CASSTPGTAHEQYF
TRBV24-1	TRBJ1-5	CATSSGGRREPQHF
TRBV12-3/TRBV12-4	TRBJ1-6	CASQGAGSPLHF
TRBV3-1	TRBJ2-1	CASSQESRAGEQFF
TRBV11-2	TRBJ2-7	CASSLGRNYEQYF
TRBV5-6	TRBJ2-7	CASSAHRDRYYEQYF
TRBV15	TRBJ2-2	CATSEGDVDTGELFF
TRBV7-9	TRBJ2-7	CASSSRQSYEQYF
TRBV20-1	TRBJ2-2	CSANDGNTGELFF
TRBV7-9	TRBJ1-5	CASSLTSGHEHF
TRBV4-2	TRBJ2-5	CASSQDGWAQYF
TRBV2	TRBJ2-5	CASSDGQEETQYF
TRBV20-1	TRBJ2-7	CSARDSAGSYEQYF
TRBV29-1	TRBJ2-7	CSADTSYEQYF
TRBV19	TRBJ1-5	CASRATGYSQPQHF
TRBV7-9	TRBJ1-4	CASSSPTIAVEKLFF
TRBV19	TRBJ1-1	CASSIGTGVTEAFF
TRBV12-3/TRBV12-4	TRBJ1-5	CASSKFPEPQHF
TRBV15	TRBJ2-7	CATSRGGGTDYEQYF
TRBV20-1	TRBJ2-1	CSADDGTSSYNEQFF
TRBV20-1	TRBJ2-7	CSASITHKQYF
TRBV9	TRBJ1-4	CASSVGGFNEKLFF
TRBV20-1	TRBJ2-1	CSAPQGTDYNEQFF
TRBV5-4	TRBJ2-7	CASSPGGGGAKGQYF
TRBV10-2	TRBJ2-5	CASAPSGTYHQETQYF
TRBV7-2	TRBJ1-2	CASSCTSGPHRYTF
TRBV20-1	TRBJ2-3	CSALNVGGVDTQYF
TRBV10-3	TRBJ1-2	CAITRDRSYGYTF
TRBV6-4	TRBJ1-1	CASRDGTNTEAFF
TRBV7-2	TRBJ2-1	CASRRIRDQAGGEQFF
TRBV9	TRBJ2-3	CASSVGTGGADTQYF
TRBV19	TRBJ1-1	CASSPMTTGGILTEAFF
TRBV12-3/TRBV12-4	TRBJ1-2	CASWGAPRDYGYTF
TRBV2	TRBJ2-7	CASSSSGSFNYEQYF
TRBV20-1	TRBJ1-1	CSAPALDRVAPEAFF
TRBV7-9	TRBJ2-7	CASSLGGGRAYEQYF
TRBV7-8	TRBJ2-1	CASSPDRETNEQFF
TRBV7-8	TRBJ2-3	CASSLVLGGAPSSTQYF
TRBV24-1	TRBJ2-2	CATSTIPGQGSHELFF
TRBV10-2	TRBJ2-3	CASSEYRGSYNEQYF
TRBV2	TRBJ1-5	CASREWAKATTQHF
TRBV19	TRBJ2-7	CASSRGVYEQYF
TRBV6-5	TRBJ2-7	CASSYTGVEQYF